The source of this T cell receptor beta chain is a study of patients and donors after allogeneic stem cell transplantation (dated by TCRdb to 2018 to 2021). Per the germline V gene (reference sequence), DFQATT is the CDR1 and SNEGSKA is the CDR2. The CDR3 goes from the cysteine to the phenylalanine over 14 residues. Kept here is only the CDR3 DNA, which spans 42 bases and is read in frame from base 1. The trim is 5 bases for V and 3 bases for J, with a gap of 14 bases between the germline ends. Library generation was performed with RT-PCR. Reads for this sample came from a NextSeq 550. TCRdb reprocessing: public reads trimmed at Q25 with fastp, clones called with MiXCR, in-frame beta chains kept. For every CDR3 protein sequence, its rows merge into one entry that carries the most common genes and DNA. This sample comprises about a million distinct CDR3 sequences, about 20% of them detected only once. 5% to 6.5% of the sample is held by the ten biggest clonotypes.

With regard to this clonotype: It lacks a known antigen. No qualities accompany the bases; no much larger clone lies one base away.

Specimen: blood, either unsorted or a sorted T cell fraction (not recorded which). The clonotype originates from a human donor who was either an allogeneic HSCT recipient or a stem cell or donor lymphocyte infusion donor (not recorded which). It is not recorded whose cells these are; they may come from a transplant donor. The chain is made from TRBV20-1 and TRBJ1-5, with no confidently assigned D gene. Read as DNA, the sequence is TGCAGTGCTTTAAAGACAAGTCTCAATCAGCCCCAGCATTTT. The resulting protein is CSALKTSLNQPQHF.